This TCR beta chain was retrieved from a study of PD-L1 blockade in urothelial cancer. About the study: Patients commenced intravenous atezolizumab, 1,200 mg every 3 weeks, at some point between 2012 and 2014. About 90% of the roughly 29 patients comprised males who had bladder-origin urothelial cancer.

This table comes from immunoSEQ multiplex PCR, and its TCRdb copy is limited to in-frame clones, with some not included. The sample gives about 120,000 clones, about 84% of which show up once; approximately 2.4% is in the top ten. Time point given: peripheral blood 6 weeks after treatment start. This CDR3 is built from 12 residues. V was pared by 5 bases and J by 8 bases, with 12 bases between. CDR1 and CDR2 from the germline V gene are MNHEY and SMNVEV (reference sequence). The sample holds a few counts of this clone. This rearrangement joins TRBV27 to TRBJ1-2, with D hard to call. The sequencing used PBMCs, collected around atezolizumab (anti-PD-L1) treatment. The origin of this receptor is a man in his fifties with urothelial cancer. The CDR3 DNA reads as TGTGCCAGCAGTCACGAGGGTTACGGCTACACCTTC. Encoded protein: CASSHEGYGYTF.